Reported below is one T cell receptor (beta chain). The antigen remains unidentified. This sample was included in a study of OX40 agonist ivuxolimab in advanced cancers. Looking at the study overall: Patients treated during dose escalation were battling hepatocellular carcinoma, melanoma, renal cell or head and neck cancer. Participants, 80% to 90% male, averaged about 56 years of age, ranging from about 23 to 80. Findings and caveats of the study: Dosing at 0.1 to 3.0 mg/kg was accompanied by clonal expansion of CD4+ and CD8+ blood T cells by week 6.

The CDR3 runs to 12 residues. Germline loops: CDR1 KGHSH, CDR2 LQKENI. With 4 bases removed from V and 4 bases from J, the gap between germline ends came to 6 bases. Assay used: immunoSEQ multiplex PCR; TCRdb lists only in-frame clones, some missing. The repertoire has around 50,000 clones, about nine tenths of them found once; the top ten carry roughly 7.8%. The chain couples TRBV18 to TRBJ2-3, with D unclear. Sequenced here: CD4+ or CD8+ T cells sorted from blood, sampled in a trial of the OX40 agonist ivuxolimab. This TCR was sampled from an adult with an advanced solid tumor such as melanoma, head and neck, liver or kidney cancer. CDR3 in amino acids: CASSQRADTQYF. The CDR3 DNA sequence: TGTGCCAGCTCACAGCGAGCAGATACGCAGTATTTT.